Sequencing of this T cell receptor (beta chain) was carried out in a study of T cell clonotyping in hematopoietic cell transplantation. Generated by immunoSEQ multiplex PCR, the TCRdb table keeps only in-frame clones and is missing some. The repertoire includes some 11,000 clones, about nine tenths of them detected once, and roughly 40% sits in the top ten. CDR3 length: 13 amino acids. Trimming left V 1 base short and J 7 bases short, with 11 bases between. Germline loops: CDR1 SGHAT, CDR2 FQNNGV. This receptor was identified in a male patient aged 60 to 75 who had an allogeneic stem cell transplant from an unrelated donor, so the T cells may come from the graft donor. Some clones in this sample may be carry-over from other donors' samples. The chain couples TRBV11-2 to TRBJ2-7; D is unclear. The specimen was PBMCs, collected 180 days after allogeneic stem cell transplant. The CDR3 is CASSLVGRSEQYF. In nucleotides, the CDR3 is TGTGCCAGCAGCTTAGTCGGCCGATCGGAGCAGTACTTC.